One sample yielded the 8 T cell receptor beta chains listed below, sequenced in a study of sequential checkpoint blockade in melanoma (dated 2019 in TCRdb). According to the study, the label for this sample's treatment or condition signals: randomized to nivolumab then ipilimumab (arm A) or the reverse (arm B). The library was generated by the immunoSEQ multiplex PCR assay. TCRdb re-hosts the immuneACCESS table, in-frame sequences only. Its copies lack some clones; in the studies checked, an unresolved V gene accounts for under half of them, and the cause for the rest is not known. For this sample there are 10,000 to 11,000 clones; roughly 74% appear just once. The ten largest clones represent about 12% of the sample. Sample: CD8+ T cells sorted from blood (inferred from file names), taken from a patient given nivolumab and ipilimumab in sequence. The receptors stem from a human donor with melanoma.

The V and J genes are TRBV2 and TRBJ2-7; maybe TRBD2 (5 bases). The V and J ends lost 7 bases and 5 bases respectively, with 12 bases between them. Germline V CDR1 and CDR2: SNHLY, FYNNEI. There are 12 residues in the CDR3. The CDR3 bases are TGTGCCAGCATTAGCTGGGAGCACGAGCAGTACTTC. Its protein is CASISWEHEQYF.

The rearrangement joins TRBV10-3 to TRBJ2-3; 9 positions agree with TRBD1. V dropped 2 bases and J dropped 5; count of bases not matched to a gene: 5. CDR1 and CDR2 (germline): ENHRY, SYGVKD. This CDR3 is built from 15 residues. This chain's CDR3 is CAISEPLDRGDTQYF. The CDR3 bases are TGTGCCATCAGTGAGCCTCTGGACAGGGGAGATACGCAGTATTTT.

The chain carries TRBV10-2 and TRBJ2-5; 8 positions match TRBD1. V trimming: 7 bases; J trimming: 2 bases; junction bases outside the gene matches: 3. The CDR3 runs to 13 residues. Germline V gene lookup returns CDR1 WSHSY and CDR2 SAAADI. The CDR3: CASTGQGQETQYF. The CDR3 nucleotides read TGCGCCAGCACCGGACAGGGACAAGAGACCCAGTACTTC.

This chain connects TRBV4-3 to TRBJ1-5; TRBD1 agrees at 7 bases. The trim removed 0 bases at V and 6 bases at J, leaving 8 bases unmatched. The CDR3 runs 16 residues. CDR1 and CDR2 (germline): LGHNA, YSLEER. The DNA for the CDR3 is TGCGCCAGCAGCCAAGAGAGACAGGGAAGGAGTCAGCCCCAGCATTTT. It encodes CASSQERQGRSQPQHF.

This clone was seen a single time. The chain carries TRBV28 and TRBJ2-1, with TRBD2 matching 10 bases. The V and J ends lost 3 bases and 9 bases, in that order; junction bases with no gene match: 11. This CDR3 has 16 amino acids. Germline CDR1 is MDHEN and CDR2 is SYDVKM. This chain's CDR3 is CASSLGAGGPWGEQFF. CDR3 DNA sequence: TGTGCCAGCAGTTTGGGAGCGGGAGGGCCTTGGGGTGAGCAGTTCTTC. The full variable domain, its missing parts supplied by reference TRBV28 and TRBJ2-1, is DVKVTQSSRYLVKRTGEKVFLECVQDMDHENMFWYRQDPGLGLRLIYFSYDVKMKEKGDIPEGYSVSREKKERFSLILESASTNQTSMYLCASSLGAGGPWGEQFFGPGTRLTVL.

This clone was observed a few times. The V gene is TRBV28, the J gene TRBJ2-7; 8 nucleotides align to TRBD1. Per the germline V gene, CDR1 is MDHEN and CDR2 is SYDVKM. CDR3 length: 15 residues. The ends lost 6 bases at V and 2 bases at J; junction bases unmatched: 9. In nucleotides, the CDR3 is TGTGCCAGCAGCACCGGACAGGGTAAAGCCTACGAGCAGTACTTC. The encoded protein is CASSTGQGKAYEQYF.

Remarks on this clone: Germline and junction disagree at one end, which may indicate a read error. The CDR3 bases are TGCGCCAACAGCCAAGAAATCCGAGAAACCTACGAGCAGTACTTC. Translating it yields CANSQEIRETYEQYF. The J gene is TRBJ2-7, the V gene TRBV4-1; D gene unclear. The CDR3 loop spans 15 amino acids. In germline, CDR1 is MGHRA, CDR2 YSYEKL.

The rearrangement links TRBV11-2 to TRBJ2-2, with D possibly matching TRBD1 (5 bases). The CDR3 consists of 15 residues. CDR1 and CDR2 from the germline V gene are SGHAT and FQNNGV. The germline V and J ends were trimmed by 5 bases and 7 bases, with 17 bases remaining between them. CDR3 nucleotides: TGTGCCAGCAGCCCCTCCGCAGGGATGGACGGGGAGCTGTTTTTT. It encodes CASSPSAGMDGELFF.